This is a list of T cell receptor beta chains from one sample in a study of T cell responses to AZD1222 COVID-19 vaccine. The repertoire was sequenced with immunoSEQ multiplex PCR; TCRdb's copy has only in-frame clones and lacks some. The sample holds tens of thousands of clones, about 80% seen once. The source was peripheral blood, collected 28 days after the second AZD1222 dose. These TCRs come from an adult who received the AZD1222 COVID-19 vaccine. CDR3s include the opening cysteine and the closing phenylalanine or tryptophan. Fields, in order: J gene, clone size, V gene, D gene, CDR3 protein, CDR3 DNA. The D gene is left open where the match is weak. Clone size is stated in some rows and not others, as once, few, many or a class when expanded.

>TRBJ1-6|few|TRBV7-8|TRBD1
CASSPTAGQGPNSPLHF
TGTGCCAGCAGCCCCACAGCCGGACAGGGGCCAAATTCACCCCTCCACTTT
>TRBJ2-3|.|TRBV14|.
CASSQRTYPDTQYF
TGTGCCAGCAGCCAAAGGACATATCCAGATACGCAGTATTTT
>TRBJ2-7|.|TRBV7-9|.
CASSSKDRTAYEQYF
TGTGCCAGCAGCTCAAAAGATCGGACAGCCTACGAGCAGTACTTC
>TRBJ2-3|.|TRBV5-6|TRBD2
CASSRGLAGTTDTQYF
TGTGCCAGCAGCAGAGGACTAGCGGGAACCACAGATACGCAGTATTTT
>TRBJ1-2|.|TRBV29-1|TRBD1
CSVGRGQSPVGYTF
TGCAGCGTTGGCAGGGGGCAGTCCCCTGTTGGCTACACCTTC
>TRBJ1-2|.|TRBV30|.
CAWSRRGLDYGYTF
TGTGCCTGGAGTCGGAGAGGGCTTGACTATGGCTACACCTTC
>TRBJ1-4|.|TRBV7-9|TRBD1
CASSSVGQAEGKLFF
TGTGCCAGCAGCTCCGTAGGACAGGCCGAAGGAAAACTGTTTTTT
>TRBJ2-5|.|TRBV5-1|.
CASSLQGQETQYF
TGCGCCAGCAGCTTGCAGGGACAAGAGACCCAGTACTTC
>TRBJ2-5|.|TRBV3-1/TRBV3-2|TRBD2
CASSQAHRGGETQYF
TGTGCCAGCAGCCAAGCCCACCGGGGGGGCGAGACCCAGTACTTC
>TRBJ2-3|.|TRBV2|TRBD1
CASSPGTAPTNTQYF
TGTGCCAGCAGTCCTGGGACAGCCCCTACAAATACGCAGTATTTT
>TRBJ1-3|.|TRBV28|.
CASAAWGPGNTIYF
TGTGCCAGCGCGGCTTGGGGGCCAGGAAACACCATATATTTT
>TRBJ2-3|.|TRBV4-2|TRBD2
CASSQEERGTDTQYF
TGTGCCAGCAGCCAGGAAGAGCGGGGGACAGATACGCAGTATTTT
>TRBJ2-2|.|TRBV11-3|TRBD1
CASSFRGLDTGELFF
TGTGCCAGCAGCTTCAGGGGGCTTGACACCGGGGAGCTGTTTTTT
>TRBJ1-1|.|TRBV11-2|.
CASSPMLGLDTEAFF
TGTGCCAGCAGCCCAATGCTCGGCCTCGACACTGAAGCTTTCTTT
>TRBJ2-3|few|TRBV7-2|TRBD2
CASSSPSGGPGDTQYF
TGTGCCAGCAGCTCACCGAGCGGGGGGCCCGGAGATACGCAGTATTTT
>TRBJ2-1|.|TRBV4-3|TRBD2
CASSRHLLASGAYNEQFF
TGCGCCAGCAGCCGCCACCTACTAGCGAGCGGGGCCTACAATGAGCAGTTCTTC
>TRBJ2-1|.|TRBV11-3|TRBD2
CASSPPGLAGEGEQFF
TGTGCCAGCAGCCCCCCGGGACTAGCGGGGGAGGGTGAGCAGTTCTTC
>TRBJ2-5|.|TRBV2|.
CASSDYSWGETQYF
TGTGCCAGCAGTGATTACTCCTGGGGGGAGACCCAGTACTTC
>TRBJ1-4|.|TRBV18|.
CASSPEGYQLFF
TGTGCCAGCTCACCAGAAGGGTATCAACTGTTTTTT
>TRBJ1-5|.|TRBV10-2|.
CASRDSYSNQPQHF
TGCGCCAGCAGGGACAGCTATAGCAATCAGCCCCAGCATTTT
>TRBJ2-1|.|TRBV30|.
CAASGGGPKQFF
TGTGCCGCGTCTGGGGGGGGCCCAAAGCAGTTCTTC
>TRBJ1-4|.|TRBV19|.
CASSPSRKLFF
TGTGCCAGTAGTCCCTCTAGGAAACTGTTTTTT
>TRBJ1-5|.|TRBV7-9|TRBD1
CASSLTGDNQPQHF
TGTGCCAGCAGCTTGACAGGGGATAATCAGCCCCAGCATTTT
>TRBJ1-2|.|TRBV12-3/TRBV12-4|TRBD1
CASGTAHNYGYTF
TGTGCCAGTGGGACAGCCCATAACTATGGCTACACCTTC
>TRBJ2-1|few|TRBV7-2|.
CASSFGASGQFF
TGTGCCAGCAGCTTCGGGGCATCCGGGCAGTTCTTC
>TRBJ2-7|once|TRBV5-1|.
CASSLEPGREQYF
TGCGCCAGCAGCTTGGAACCGGGTAGAGAGCAGTACTTC
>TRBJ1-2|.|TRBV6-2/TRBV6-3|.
CASSQRRITDGYTF
TGTGCCAGCAGCCAGAGGCGGATCACAGATGGCTACACCTTC
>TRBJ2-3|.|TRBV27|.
CASSNQGIRTDTQYF
TGTGCCAGCAGTAACCAGGGGATTCGGACAGATACGCAGTATTTT
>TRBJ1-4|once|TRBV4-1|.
CASSQDLPGQNNEKLFF
TGCGCCAGCAGCCAAGATCTCCCGGGGCAGAATAATGAAAAACTGTTTTTT
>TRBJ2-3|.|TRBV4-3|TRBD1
CASSRELDRDGTDTQYF
TGCGCCAGCAGCCGGGAGCTCGACAGGGATGGGACAGATACGCAGTATTTT
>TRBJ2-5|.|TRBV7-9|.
CASSPSNKQTGRETQYF
TGTGCCAGCAGTCCGAGCAATAAACAAACAGGAAGGGAGACCCAGTACTTC
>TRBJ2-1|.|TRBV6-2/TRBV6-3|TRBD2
CASSRGAGGRYNEQFF
TGTGCCAGCAGCCGGGGAGCGGGGGGCCGCTACAATGAGCAGTTCTTC
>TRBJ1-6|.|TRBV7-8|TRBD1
CASSWGTGENSPLHF
TGTGCCAGCAGCTGGGGGACAGGGGAAAATTCACCCCTCCACTTT
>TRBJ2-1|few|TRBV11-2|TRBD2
CASSKAFSGRGVQEQFF
TGTGCCAGCAGCAAAGCCTTCTCTGGGCGGGGGGTCCAGGAGCAGTTCTTC
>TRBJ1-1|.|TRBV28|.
CASSPPGRDTEAFF
TGTGCCAGCAGTCCTCCCGGCCGGGACACTGAAGCTTTCTTT
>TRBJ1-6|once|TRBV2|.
CASNPGNSPLHF
TGTGCCAGCAATCCGGGTAATTCACCCCTCCACTTT
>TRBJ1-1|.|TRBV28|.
CASNGGQNTEAFF
TGTGCCAGCAACGGGGGGCAGAACACTGAAGCTTTCTTT
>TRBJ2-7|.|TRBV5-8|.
CASGWDDRNEQYF
TGTGCCAGCGGATGGGACGACAGGAACGAGCAGTACTTC
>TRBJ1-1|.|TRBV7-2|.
CASSLNTEAFF
TGTGCCAGCAGCCTCAACACTGAAGCTTTCTTT